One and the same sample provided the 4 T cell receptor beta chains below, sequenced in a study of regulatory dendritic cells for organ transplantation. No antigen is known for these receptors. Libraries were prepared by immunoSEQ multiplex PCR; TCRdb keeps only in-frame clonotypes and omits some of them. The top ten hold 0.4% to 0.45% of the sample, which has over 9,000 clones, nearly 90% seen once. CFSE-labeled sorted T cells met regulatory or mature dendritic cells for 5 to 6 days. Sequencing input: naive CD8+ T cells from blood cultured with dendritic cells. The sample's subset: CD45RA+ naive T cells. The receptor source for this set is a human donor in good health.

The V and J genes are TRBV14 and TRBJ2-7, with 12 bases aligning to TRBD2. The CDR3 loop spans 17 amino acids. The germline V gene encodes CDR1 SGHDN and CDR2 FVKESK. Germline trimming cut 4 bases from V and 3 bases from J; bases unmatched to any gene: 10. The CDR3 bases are TGTGCCAGCAGCCGCCGACTAGCGGGGGTAAACAGCTACGAGCAGTACTTC. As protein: CASSRRLAGVNSYEQYF.

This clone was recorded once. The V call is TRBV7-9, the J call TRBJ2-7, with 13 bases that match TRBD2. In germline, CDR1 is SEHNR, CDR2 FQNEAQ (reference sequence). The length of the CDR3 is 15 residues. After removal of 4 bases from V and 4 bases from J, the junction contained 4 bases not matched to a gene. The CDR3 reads CASSSEGLAGYEQYF. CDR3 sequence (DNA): TGTGCCAGCAGCTCAGAGGGACTAGCGGGGTACGAGCAGTACTTC. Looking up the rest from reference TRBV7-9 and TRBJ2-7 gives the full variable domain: DTGVSQNPRHKITKRGQNVTFRCDPISEHNRLYWYRQTLGQGPEFLTYFQNEAQLEKSRLLSDRFSAERPKGSFSTLEIQRTEQGDSAMYLCASSSEGLAGYEQYFGPGTRLTVT.

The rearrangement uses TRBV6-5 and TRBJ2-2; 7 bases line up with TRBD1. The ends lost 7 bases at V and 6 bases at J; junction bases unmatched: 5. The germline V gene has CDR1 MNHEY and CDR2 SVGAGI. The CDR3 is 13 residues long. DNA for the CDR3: TGTGCCAGCAATTTTCAGGGGGCCGGGGAGCTGTTTTTT. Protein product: CASNFQGAGELFF.

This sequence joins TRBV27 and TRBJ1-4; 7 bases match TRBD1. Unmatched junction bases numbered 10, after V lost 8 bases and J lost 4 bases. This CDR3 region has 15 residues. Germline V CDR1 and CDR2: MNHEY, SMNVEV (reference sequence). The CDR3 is CASGPPGQLNEKLFF. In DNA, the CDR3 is TGTGCCAGCGGACCACCGGGACAGCTTAATGAAAAACTGTTTTTT.